The T cell receptor beta chain under discussion was sequenced for a study of type 1 regulatory T cells. In the study overall: An in vitro protocol generated T-allo10, a Tr1-enriched, alloantigen-specific CD4 T cell product.

Concerning this clonotype: Antigen specificity is unknown.

V lost 4 bases, J lost 7 bases, and 17 bases lay in between. The CDR3 extends over 16 amino acids. Looked up from germline, CDR1 is MGHRA and CDR2 is YSYEKL. TCRdb used MiXCR to reprocess the reads, holding one entry per CDR3 protein. Altogether about 60,000 distinct CDR3 sequences are present, 45% to 50% being singletons, with the ten largest covering about 2%. V is TRBV4-1 and J is TRBJ1-6; D might be TRBD1 (5 bases). This clonotype was obtained from a human donor in good health. The sequenced material came from cultured non-Tr1 T cells, either the whole culture or a sorted T cell fraction (not recorded which). CDR3 amino acids: CASSPSHGRDNSPLHF. The CDR3 nucleotides are TGCGCCAGCAGCCCGTCGCATGGACGGGACAATTCACCCCTCCACTTT.